The text below deals with one TCR beta chain. An end of the junction does not agree with germline; a read error may underlie this. Libraries were prepared by immunoSEQ multiplex PCR; TCRdb keeps only in-frame clonotypes and omits some of them. Of 200,000 to 300,000 clones in the sample, 82% were seen once. This record belongs to a study of blood T cell repertoires in COVID-19. The CDR3 is 15 amino acids. The V gene's germline CDR1 is KGHSH and CDR2 LQKENI. The sequenced sample consisted of peripheral blood. This receptor was obtained from an older woman with active or convalescent COVID-19. The rearrangement uses TRBV18 and TRBJ2-5; D perhaps matches TRBD1 (6 bases). The CDR3 DNA is TGTGCCAGCTCGCCACCGGGACATGACCGGGAGACCCAGTACTTC. It codes for CASSPPGHDRETQYF. The full variable domain, rest sourced from reference TRBV18 and TRBJ2-5, is NAGVMQNPRHLVRRRGQEARLRCSPMKGHSHVYWYRQLPEEGLKFMVYLQKENIIDESGMPKERFSAEFPKEGPSILRIQQVVRGDSAAYFCASSPPGHDRETQYFGPGTRLLVL.